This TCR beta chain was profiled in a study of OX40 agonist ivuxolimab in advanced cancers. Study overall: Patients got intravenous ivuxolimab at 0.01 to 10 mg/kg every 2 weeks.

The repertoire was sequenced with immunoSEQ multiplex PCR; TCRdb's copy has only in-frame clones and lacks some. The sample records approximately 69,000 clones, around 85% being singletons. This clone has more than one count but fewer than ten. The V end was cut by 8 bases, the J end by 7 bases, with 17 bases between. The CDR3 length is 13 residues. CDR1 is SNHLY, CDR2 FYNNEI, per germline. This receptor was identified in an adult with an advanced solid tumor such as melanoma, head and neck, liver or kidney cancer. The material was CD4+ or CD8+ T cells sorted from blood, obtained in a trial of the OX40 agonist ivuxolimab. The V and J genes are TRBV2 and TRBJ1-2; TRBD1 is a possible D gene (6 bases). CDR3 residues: CASLRQDGSGYTF. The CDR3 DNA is TGTGCCAGCCTTCGACAGGATGGTAGTGGCTACACCTTC.